This T cell receptor beta chain was identified in a study of blood T cell repertoires in COVID-19. Study summary: Samples of COVID-19 (acute and convalescent) were obtained from the United States, Italy and Spain. T cells, B-cell-depleted T cells, or PBMCs provided the cDNA or gDNA that served as material.

As processed by the authors: The authors estimated nucleated cell counts from reference gene primer amplification. Measured with immunoSEQ multiplex PCR; TCRdb has only the in-frame clones, and not every one. The DNA gave D and trimming, while V, J and clone size come from that table. The sample shows about 170,000 clones, around four fifths of them seen only once. The Seattle patients, enrolled during active infection, were followed longitudinally. V lost 6 bases to trimming and J lost 2 bases, with 20 bases between them. CDR1 and CDR2 from the germline V gene are KGHSH and LQKENI. CDR3 length: 18 residues.

This sequence originates from a woman older than 75 with COVID-19, enrolled during active disease. Sequencing was carried out using peripheral blood. The V and J genes are TRBV18 and TRBJ2-6; tentative D call: TRBD2 (5 bases). DNA of the CDR3: TGTGCCAGCTCCCCCACTCCGGGGAATCAGGCTGGGGCCAACGTCCTGACTTTC. Translated: CASSPTPGNQAGANVLTF.